Listed here are 17 T cell receptor beta chains from one sample, sequenced in a study of blood T cell repertoires in COVID-19. Assay: immunoSEQ multiplex PCR; the TCRdb copy retains only in-frame clones and omits some. The table has roughly 180,000 clones, about 80% seen once; the top ten hold around 15%. The sample consisted of PBMCs or T cells enriched from blood (not recorded which). The receptors were sampled from a man between 60 and 75 years old who had been exposed to COVID-19.

This chain joins TRBV19 and TRBJ2-1, with 8 positions matching TRBD2. Germline-derived CDR1 and CDR2 are LNHDA and SQIVND (reference sequence). The CDR3 has 16 amino acids. Unmatched junction bases numbered 2, after V lost 1 base and J lost 0 bases. The DNA for the CDR3 is TGTGCCAGTAGTATAGTGGCGGGGGGCTCCTACAATGAGCAGTTCTTC. This translates into CASSIVAGGSYNEQFF.

In its sample, this clone was seen once. Relative to the germline gene, one junction end is altered; a read error may explain this. This rearrangement joins TRBV29-1 to TRBJ2-7; no definite D call. Germline V gives CDR1 SQVTM, CDR2 ANQGSEA. The CDR3 length is 11 residues. CDR3 sequence: CSVEDHGFVNF. For the CDR3, the DNA is TGCAGCGTTGAAGATCACGGTTTCGTTAACTTC.

J is TRBJ2-6 and V is TRBV5-3, with 11 bases identical to TRBD1. TRBV5-3 is an ORF, with its function uncertain. This CDR3 region has 18 residues. Trimming removed 4 bases from V and 3 bases from J; junction bases left unmatched: 9. The CDR3 region has the DNA TGTGCCAGAAGCGGGCAGGACAGGGGGCGCGGTGGGGCCAACGTCCTGACTTTC. It codes for CARSGQDRGRGGANVLTF.

CDR3 amino acids: CASSVARPGLAGETQYF. In nucleotides, the CDR3 is TGTGCCAGCAGCGTCGCACGCCCGGGACTAGCGGGAGAGACCCAGTACTTC. V gene TRBV9 combines with J gene TRBJ2-5; TRBD2 matches 12 bases. Germline CDR1 SGDLS, CDR2 YYNGEE. This CDR3 comprises 17 residues. The junction had 9 bases not matched to a gene; V was cut back by 2 bases and J by 4 bases.

The sample holds many counts of this clone. V usage is TRBV5-8 and J usage is TRBJ1-1; 7 bases match TRBD1. The V segment lost 0 bases and the J segment 3 bases; nucleotides outside the gene matches: 2. This CDR3 comprises 14 residues. Germline V lookup: CDR1 SGHTS, CDR2 YDEGEE. The CDR3 nucleotides read TGTGCCAGCAGCTTGGGGACAGGAGACACTGAAGCTTTCTTT. As protein: CASSLGTGDTEAFF.

The J gene is TRBJ1-1, the V gene TRBV19, with TRBD1 as a possible D gene (5 bases). Trimming shortened V by 5 bases and J by 3 bases, and 19 bases separated the two germline ends. Germline V gene lookup returns CDR1 LNHDA and CDR2 SQIVND (reference sequence). CDR3 length equals 16 residues. CDR3 loop: CASSGWGRPRDTEAFF. The CDR3 DNA is TGTGCCAGTAGTGGGTGGGGCAGGCCAAGGGACACTGAAGCTTTCTTT. Filled out from reference TRBV19 and TRBJ1-1, the complete variable domain reads DGGITQSPKYLFRKEGQNVTLSCEQNLNHDAMYWYRQDPGQGLRLIYYSQIVNDFQKGDIAEGYSVSREKKESFPLTVTSAQKNPTAFYLCASSGWGRPRDTEAFFGQGTRLTVV.

The chain couples TRBV11-2 to TRBJ2-1; 15 positions match TRBD2. CDR3 length equals 17 residues. CDR1 SGHAT and CDR2 FQNNGV come from the germline V gene. The V and J ends lost 1 base and 9 bases, in that order; junction bases with no gene match: 7. The CDR3 nucleotides are TGTGCCAGCAGCTTAGGGACTAGCGGGAGGGGTCGAGGTGAGCAGTTCTTC. This translates into CASSLGTSGRGRGEQFF. Full variable domain (outside the CDR3, taken from reference TRBV11-2 and TRBJ2-1): EAGVAQSPRYKIIEKRQSVAFWCNPISGHATLYWYQQILGQGPKLLIQFQNNGVVDDSQLPKDRFSAERLKGVDSTLKIQPAKLEDSAVYLCASSLGTSGRGRGEQFFGPGTRLTVL.

The chain is built from TRBV28 and TRBJ1-2, with D perhaps TRBD1 (5 bases). Germline V gene lookup returns CDR1 MDHEN and CDR2 SYDVKM. Trimming removed 3 bases from V and 4 bases from J, with 9 bases in between. The CDR3 sequence is 13 residues long. The CDR3, as DNA: TGTGCCAGCAGTTTTCCAGGGCTCTATGGCTACACCTTC. It encodes CASSFPGLYGYTF.

V gene TRBV10-3 combines with J gene TRBJ2-1; 7 nucleotides line up with TRBD2. This CDR3 region has 18 residues. Per germline, CDR1 ENHRY and CDR2 SYGVKD. V shed 3 bases and J 0 bases; nucleotides not matched to a gene: 11. The DNA for the CDR3 is TGTGCCATCAGTGACCCTGGGTTGGGAGGGAGCTCCTACAATGAGCAGTTCTTC. Its translation: CAISDPGLGGSSYNEQFF.

The chain uses TRBV6-5 and TRBJ1-6; D unresolved. The CDR3 loop spans 16 amino acids. The germline gives CDR1 MNHEY, CDR2 SVGAGI. The V end lost 2 bases, the J end lost 7 bases, and 15 bases lay between the germline ends. The chain's CDR3 is CASSYPTGGSNSPLHF. The DNA for the CDR3 is TGTGCCAGCAGTTACCCCACCGGCGGCAGCAATTCACCCCTCCACTTT.

This clone was counted only a few times. This same CDR3 is encoded by further DNA sequences in the sample. The V call is TRBV2, the J call TRBJ2-2; TRBD2 aligns across 7 bases. Trimming removed 3 bases from V and 1 base from J; junction bases left unmatched: 5. The CDR3 has 16 amino acids. CDR1 and CDR2 (germline): SNHLY, FYNNEI. DNA for the CDR3: TGTGCCAGCAGTGACGGGGCTAGCGGGAACACCGGGGAGCTGTTTTTT. This codes for CASSDGASGNTGELFF.

The chain's CDR3 is CASSAAEVHQPQHF. The CDR3 nucleotides read TGTGCCAGCAGTGCGGCTGAGGTCCATCAGCCCCAGCATTTT. The chain has TRBV27 and TRBJ1-5, with D uncertain. This CDR3 spans 14 amino acids. CDR1 is MNHEY and CDR2 is SMNVEV in the germline V gene (reference sequence). V gave up 5 bases and J gave up 5 bases, with 13 bases separating them.

The chain couples TRBV11-3 to TRBJ2-1; 11 bases fit TRBD2. The V segment lost 7 bases and the J segment 3 bases; nucleotides outside the gene matches: 8. The germline CDR1 and CDR2 sequences are SGHNT and YENEEA. The CDR3 length is 16 residues. The CDR3: CASTPRGTSGYNEQFF. CDR3 nucleotide sequence: TGTGCCAGCACCCCGAGGGGGACTAGCGGCTACAATGAGCAGTTCTTC.

This sequence joins TRBV2 and TRBJ2-1, with 12 bases identical to TRBD2. V lost 6 bases, J lost 9 bases, and 12 bases stayed unmatched. In germline, CDR1 is SNHLY, CDR2 FYNNEI. The CDR3 has 16 amino acids. The CDR3 here is CASRELAGGVAGEQFF. CDR3 coding DNA: TGTGCCAGCAGGGAACTAGCGGGAGGTGTTGCTGGTGAGCAGTTCTTC.

The chain links TRBV7-8 to TRBJ1-5, with D unclear. Germline V lookup: CDR1 SGHVS, CDR2 FQNEAQ. This CDR3 has 17 amino acids. V was trimmed by 2 bases and J by 0 bases, leaving 14 bases between them. The CDR3 region is CASSLMQIRNSNQPQHF. CDR3 nucleotides: TGTGCCAGCAGCTTAATGCAGATCAGAAATAGCAATCAGCCCCAGCATTTT.

V and J are TRBV7-6 and TRBJ2-2; 9 bases agree with TRBD1. The V segment lost 5 bases and the J segment 2 bases; nucleotides outside the gene matches: 6. The CDR3 length is 16 residues. CDR1 SGHVS and CDR2 FNYEAQ come from the germline V gene. CDR3 DNA: TGTGCCAGCAGCCCAACAGGGGGCGGTAACACCGGGGAGCTGTTTTTT. The encoded protein is CASSPTGGGNTGELFF.

This chain joins TRBV19 and TRBJ1-3, with D possibly matching TRBD1 (5 bases). V dropped 3 bases and J dropped 2 bases, with 11 bases sitting between them. CDR1 and CDR2 from the germline V gene are LNHDA and SQIVND (reference sequence). This CDR3 is 15 amino acids long. The CDR3 DNA reads TGTGCCAGTAGTATCGGGGGGTTTACTGGAAACACCATATATTTT. As protein: CASSIGGFTGNTIYF.